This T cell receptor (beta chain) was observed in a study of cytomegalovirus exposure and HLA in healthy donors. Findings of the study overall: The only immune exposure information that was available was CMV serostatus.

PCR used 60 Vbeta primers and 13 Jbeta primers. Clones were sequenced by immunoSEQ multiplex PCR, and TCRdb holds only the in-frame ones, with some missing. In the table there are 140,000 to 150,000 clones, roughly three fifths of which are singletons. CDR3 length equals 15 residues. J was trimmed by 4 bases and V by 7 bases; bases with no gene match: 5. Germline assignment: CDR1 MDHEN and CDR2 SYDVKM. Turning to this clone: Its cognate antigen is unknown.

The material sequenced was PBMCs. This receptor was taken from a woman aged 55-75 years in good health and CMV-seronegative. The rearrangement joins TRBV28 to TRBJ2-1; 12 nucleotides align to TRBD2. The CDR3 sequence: CASTTGLAGYNEQFF. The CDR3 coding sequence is TGTGCCAGCACAACCGGACTAGCGGGATACAATGAGCAGTTCTTC.